The clone carrying this T cell receptor (beta chain) was counted at least ten times. The germline V gene encodes CDR1 KGHSH and CDR2 LQKENI. V was trimmed by 10 bases and J by 7 bases, leaving 22 bases between them. The CDR3 has 14 amino acids. Treatment denoted: around 19 received Ad26.COV2.S at low or high dose, single or two shots; five or six received placebo; per-sample allocation not given. Sampling was done on day 63 after the first vaccine or placebo injection. The study used a vaccine consisting of an Ad26 vector that expressed Wuhan-strain SARS-CoV-2 spike. The method was immunoSEQ multiplex PCR; TCRdb's version includes in-frame clones alone and lacks a portion of them. The sample carries about 350,000 clones, around 83% recorded once. The data stem from a study of Ad26.COV2.S vaccination and SARS-CoV-2 variants. Study-wide context: The authors gave Ad26.COV2.S intramuscularly, either once or twice 56 days apart.

The chain carries TRBV18 and TRBJ1-2; D not certain. This receptor was obtained from a person between 18 and 65 years old who received the Ad26.COV2.S COVID-19 vaccine or a placebo. Sequencing used peripheral blood, obtained in a trial of Ad26.COV2.S vaccine versus placebo. CDR3 DNA sequence: TGTGCCACCTCCCCTTCTGCGGGGAGGTTTGGCTACACCTTC. Translated: CATSPSAGRFGYTF.